This T cell receptor beta chain was found in a study of blood T cell repertoires in COVID-19. About the study: Material from acute and convalescent COVID-19 was sourced from the United States, Italy and Spain. Nucleic acid was either cDNA or gDNA, and it came from T cells, B-cell-depleted T cells, or PBMCs.

Authors' methods: Amplification with reference gene primers provided the estimates of nucleated cell counts. Sequencing used immunoSEQ multiplex PCR; TCRdb keeps in-frame clones, though not all of them. D and trimming were read from the DNA, whereas the V and J calls and clone size are those reported in that table. The sample yields 150,000 to 200,000 clones, approximately 84% seen once. The V gene end was trimmed by 4 bases and the J gene end by 5 bases; junction bases not matched to a gene: 2. The CDR3 extends over 13 amino acids. Germline values: CDR1 SGHRS, CDR2 YFSETQ. The sequence was collected from a woman older than 75 with acute or convalescent COVID-19. V gene TRBV5-1 combines with J gene TRBJ1-5, with 8 bases identical to TRBD1. Material for sequencing was peripheral blood. In DNA form, the CDR3 reads TGCGCCAGCAGCCCGACAGGGGATCAGCCCCAGCATTTT. Translated: CASSPTGDQPQHF.